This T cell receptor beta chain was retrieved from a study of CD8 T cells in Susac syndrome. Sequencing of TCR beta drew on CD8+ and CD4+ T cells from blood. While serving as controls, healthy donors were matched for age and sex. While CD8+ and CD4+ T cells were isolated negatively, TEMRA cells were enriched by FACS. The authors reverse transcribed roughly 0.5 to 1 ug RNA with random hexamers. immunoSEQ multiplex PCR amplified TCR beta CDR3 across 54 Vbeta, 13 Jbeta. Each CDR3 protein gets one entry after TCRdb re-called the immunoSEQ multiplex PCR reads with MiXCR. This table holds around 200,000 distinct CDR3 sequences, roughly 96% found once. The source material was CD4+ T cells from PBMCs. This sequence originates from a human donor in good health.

The CDR3 loop reads CASRSGRAIRTMGEQFF. In DNA form, the CDR3 reads TGCGCCAGCAGAAGCGGGAGGGCCATTCGTACAATGGGTGAGCAGTTCTTC. The chain links TRBV4-1 to TRBJ2-1, with 10 bases that match TRBD2. J gave up 9 bases and V 6 bases, and 17 bases lay outside the gene matches. The CDR3 runs to 17 residues. The V gene's germline CDR1 is MGHRA and CDR2 YSYEKL.